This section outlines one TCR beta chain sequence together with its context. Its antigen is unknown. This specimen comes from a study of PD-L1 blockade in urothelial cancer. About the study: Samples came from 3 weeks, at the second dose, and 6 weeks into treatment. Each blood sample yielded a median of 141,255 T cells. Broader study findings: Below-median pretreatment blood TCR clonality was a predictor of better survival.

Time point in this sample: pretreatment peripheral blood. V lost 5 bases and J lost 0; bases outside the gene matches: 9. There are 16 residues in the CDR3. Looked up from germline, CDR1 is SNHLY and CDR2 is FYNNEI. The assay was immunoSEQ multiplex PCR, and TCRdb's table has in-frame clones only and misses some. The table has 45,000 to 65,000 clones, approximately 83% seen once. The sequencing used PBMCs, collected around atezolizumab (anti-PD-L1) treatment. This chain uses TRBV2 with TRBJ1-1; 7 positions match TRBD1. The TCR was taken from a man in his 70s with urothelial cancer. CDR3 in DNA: TGTGCCAGCAGTCGGGACAGTAGTTTGATGAACACTGAAGCTTTCTTT. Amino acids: CASSRDSSLMNTEAFF.